These 6 T cell receptor beta chains came from one sample sequenced in a study of shared clonotypes between healthy human individuals. Assay: immunoSEQ multiplex PCR; the TCRdb copy retains only in-frame clones and omits some. This table holds hundreds of thousands of clones, around 80% found once. The sequencing input was PBMCs. These receptors were obtained from a middle-aged woman in good health. Some clones in this sample may be carry-over from other donors' samples.

This sequence joins TRBV7-3 and TRBJ2-5, with 8 bases matching TRBD2. The CDR3 loop spans 13 amino acids. After removal of 5 bases from V and 1 base from J, the junction contained 0 bases not matched to a gene. Germline values: CDR1 SGHTA, CDR2 FQGTGA. The CDR3 loop is CASSTSGQETQYF. For the CDR3, the DNA is TGTGCCAGCAGCACTAGCGGCCAAGAGACCCAGTACTTC.

V and J are TRBV2 and TRBJ1-2, with D possibly matching TRBD1 (6 bases). Germline V gene data show CDR1 as SNHLY and CDR2 as FYNNEI. This CDR3 is built from 14 residues. V lost 0 bases, J lost 5 bases, and 10 bases lay in between. CDR3 bases: TGTGCCAGCAGTGAAGCCAGGGGAGAATATGGCTACACCTTC. Translating gives CASSEARGEYGYTF.

The rearrangement joins TRBV18 to TRBJ1-5, with a weak D call TRBD1 (5 bases). Trimming took off 6 bases at V and 0 bases at J, with 9 bases between the two ends. CDR3 size: 14 residues. Germline-derived CDR1 and CDR2 are KGHSH and LQKENI. CDR3 sequence (DNA): TGTGCCAGCTCGGGACGGGTTAGCAATCAGCCCCAGCATTTT. This gives the protein CASSGRVSNQPQHF.

This clone has only a few counts. V is TRBV9 and J is TRBJ2-1, with unresolved D. CDR3 length: 13 amino acids. The V end lost 2 bases, the J end lost 6 bases, and 9 bases lay between the germline ends. Germline V gene sequence: CDR1 SGDLS, CDR2 YYNGEE. The CDR3 bases are TGTGCCAGCAGCGTGGTCCCGTCCAATGAGCAGTTCTTC. As protein: CASSVVPSNEQFF.

In its sample, this clone was seen many times. The CDR3 DNA sequence: TGTGCCAGCAGCCCCGTGTATGGACTAGCGGGCCATGAGCAGTTCTTC. It codes for CASSPVYGLAGHEQFF. The V and J genes are TRBV7-8 and TRBJ2-1; 11 bases line up with TRBD2. The CDR3 consists of 16 residues. V lost 5 bases to trimming and J lost 8 bases; unmatched junction nucleotides: 11. Germline lookup yields CDR1 SGHVS and CDR2 FQNEAQ.

The chain is built from TRBV6-5 and TRBJ2-1; possible D gene TRBD1, 8 bases. V lost 7 bases and J 9 bases, leaving 13 bases between the germline ends. Germline V CDR1 and CDR2: MNHEY, SVGAGI. The CDR3 spans 12 residues. CDR3 nucleotide sequence: TGTGCCAGCAACAGGGGGGAGGGTGAGCAGTTCTTC. The encoded protein is CASNRGEGEQFF.